These 21 T cell receptor beta chains originate from one sample sequenced in a study of cytomegalovirus exposure and HLA in healthy donors. PCR employed 60 Vbeta and 13 Jbeta primers. Only in-frame clones appear in the TCRdb table, and some are missing; sequencing was by immunoSEQ multiplex PCR. The sample lists more than 95,000 clones, about 80% occurring once. The sequencing input was PBMCs. The receptors here all came from a woman aged 45-65 years in good health and CMV-seropositive.

The rearrangement uses TRBV5-6 and TRBJ1-1; possible D gene TRBD1, 6 bases. The CDR3 has 13 amino acids. V was trimmed by 4 bases and J by 1 base, leaving 8 bases between them. Germline CDR1 and CDR2: SGHDT and YYEEEE. The CDR3 coding sequence is TGTGCCAGCAGCGCGACAGGGAACACTGAAGCTTTCTTT. It specifies CASSATGNTEAFF. The full variable domain, in which reference TRBV5-6 and TRBJ1-1 provide the parts outside the CDR3, is DAGVTQSPTHLIKTRGQQVTLRCSPKSGHDTVSWYQQALGQGPQFIFQYYEEEERQRGNFPDRFSGHQFPNYSSELNVNALLLGDSALYLCASSATGNTEAFFGQGTRLTVV.

The rearrangement links TRBV5-1 to TRBJ2-5, with TRBD2 as a possible D gene (7 bases). TRBJ2-7 matches the DNA end more closely, so the J call is doubtful. Germline V gene data show CDR1 as SGHRS and CDR2 as YFSETQ. This CDR3 is built from 15 residues. In DNA form, the CDR3 reads TGCGCCAGCAGCTTGGTTCTGGGGGGGCTCTACGAGCAGTACTTC. Translated: CASSLVLGGLYEQYF.

The chain is built from TRBV7-2 and TRBJ2-1; D remains unclear. Trimming cost V 10 bases and J 6 bases, with 10 bases left between them. The CDR3 is 11 residues long. Germline V gives CDR1 SGHTA, CDR2 FQGNSA. This CDR3 is CATKSPNEQFF. As DNA, the CDR3 is TGTGCCACCAAGAGTCCCAATGAGCAGTTCTTC.

The genes are TRBV30 and TRBJ1-2; unclear D gene. CDR3 size: 13 residues. Trimming shortened V by 0 bases and J by 3 bases, and 8 bases separated the two germline ends. Per germline, CDR1 GTSNPN and CDR2 SVGIG (reference sequence). The CDR3 region has the DNA TGTGCCTGGAGTGTAGAGGCCGACTATGGCTACACCTTC. Residues: CAWSVEADYGYTF. Variable domain in full (rest from reference TRBV30 and TRBJ1-2): SQTIHQWPATLVQPVGSPLSLECTVEGTSNPNLYWYRQAAGRGLQLLFYSVGIGQISSEVPQNLSASRPQDRQFILSSKKLLLSDSGFYLCAWSVEADYGYTFGSGTRLTVV.

V gene TRBV5-5 combines with J gene TRBJ2-7, with D possibly matching TRBD1 (6 bases). Trimming pared 2 bases from V and 0 bases from J, leaving 6 bases between. This CDR3 has 13 residues. The germline V gene encodes CDR1 SGHKS and CDR2 YYEKEE (reference sequence). CDR3 nucleotide sequence: TGTGCCAGCAGCTTCAGGGGCTCCTACGAGCAGTACTTC. Its translation: CASSFRGSYEQYF. The whole variable domain, filled in from reference TRBV5-5 and TRBJ2-7, reads DAGVTQSPTHLIKTRGQQVTLRCSPISGHKSVSWYQQVLGQGPQFIFQYYEKEERGRGNFPDRFSARQFPNYSSELNVNALLLGDSALYLCASSFRGSYEQYFGPGTRLTVT.

The rearrangement uses TRBV2 and TRBJ1-4, with D tentatively TRBD1 (5 bases). The V end was cut by 2 bases, the J end by 5 bases, with 9 bases between. CDR3 size: 14 residues. Germline assignment: CDR1 SNHLY and CDR2 FYNNEI. CDR3 coding DNA: TGTGCCAGCAGTGAATTGGGGCCCAATGAAAAACTGTTTTTT. It encodes CASSELGPNEKLFF.

The V gene is TRBV29-1, the J gene TRBJ1-2; 10 nucleotides match TRBD1. In germline, CDR1 is SQVTM, CDR2 ANQGSEA. J lost 6 bases, V lost 6 bases, and 4 bases had no gene match. The CDR3 has 12 amino acids. CDR3 DNA sequence: TGCAGCGTGGACGGACAGGGGGATGGCTACACCTTC. This codes for CSVDGQGDGYTF. Looking up the rest from reference TRBV29-1 and TRBJ1-2 gives the full variable domain: SAVISQKPSRDICQRGTSLTIQCQVDSQVTMMFWYRQQPGQSLTLIATANQGSEATYESGFVIDKFPISRPNLTFSTLTVSNMSPEDSSIYLCSVDGQGDGYTFGSGTRLTVV.

The chain links TRBV4-3 to TRBJ2-5, with D tentatively TRBD2 (6 bases). Germline CDR1 LGHNA, CDR2 YSLEER. V was clipped by 1 base and J by 5 bases, with 14 bases between them. CDR3 length: 15 amino acids. CDR3 sequence reads: CASSQGRGWAETQYF. CDR3 in DNA: TGCGCCAGCAGCCAAGGGCGGGGTTGGGCGGAGACCCAGTACTTC.

The chain recombines TRBV2 with TRBJ1-3, with D unclear. V dropped 0 bases and J dropped 0 bases, with 6 bases sitting between them. This CDR3 has 15 residues. The germline V gene has CDR1 SNHLY and CDR2 FYNNEI. The DNA for the CDR3 is TGTGCCAGCAGTGAAGCGCTGGCCTCTGGAAACACCATATATTTT. Protein sequence: CASSEALASGNTIYF.

A single count supports this clone. This sequence joins TRBV7-2 and TRBJ2-3, with D hard to call. V dropped 2 bases and J dropped 6 bases, with 15 bases sitting between them. The length of the CDR3 is 15 residues. Per the germline V gene, CDR1 is SGHTA and CDR2 is FQGNSA. The DNA of the CDR3 is TGTGCCAGCAGCTTAAGGAGTACCCTAACCGATACGCAGTATTTT. This translates into CASSLRSTLTDTQYF.

This clone was seen just once. The CDR3 DNA follows: TGTGCCTGGAGCCCCCTTTTACAGGGGGCCTATGGCTACACCTTC. Its translation is CAWSPLLQGAYGYTF. The chain links TRBV30 to TRBJ1-2; TRBD1 matches 9 bases. CDR3 length: 15 residues. V shed 3 bases and J 4 bases; nucleotides not matched to a gene: 9. Looked up from germline, CDR1 is GTSNPN and CDR2 is SVGIG (reference sequence).

This clone was recorded only once. The V and J genes are TRBV19 and TRBJ1-2, with 7 positions matching TRBD1. The CDR3 totals 15 residues. Unmatched junction bases numbered 10, after V lost 7 bases and J lost 2 bases. In germline, CDR1 is LNHDA, CDR2 SQIVND (reference sequence). In nucleotides, the CDR3 is TGTGCCAGTACCCCAACTTGGACAGGCAACTATGGCTACACCTTC. Its protein product is CASTPTWTGNYGYTF.

This clone was found once. The V call is TRBV2, the J call TRBJ2-7; no firm D call. Germline V gene sequence: CDR1 SNHLY, CDR2 FYNNEI. This CDR3 comprises 13 residues. The ends were cut back, 6 bases at V and 2 bases at J, with 11 bases in the middle. The CDR3 nucleotides are TGTGCCAGCAGCCGCAGTGTCACCTACGAGCAGTACTTC. Its protein product is CASSRSVTYEQYF. Full variable domain (rest looked up from reference TRBV2 and TRBJ2-7): EPEVTQTPSHQVTQMGQEVILRCVPISNHLYFYWYRQILGQKVEFLVSFYNNEISEKSEIFDDQFSVERPDGSNFTLKIRSTKLEDSAMYFCASSRSVTYEQYFGPGTRLTVT.

This sequence joins TRBV5-1 and TRBJ2-7, with TRBD2 identical over 8 bases. Germline trimming cut 4 bases from V and 1 base from J; bases unmatched to any gene: 4. This CDR3 has 14 amino acids. The germline CDR1 and CDR2 sequences are SGHRS and YFSETQ. CDR3 coding DNA: TGCGCCAGCAGCACGGGGGGGGGATCCTACGAGCAGTACTTC. Its translation: CASSTGGGSYEQYF.

The rearrangement joins TRBV7-2 to TRBJ2-1; D might be TRBD2 (5 bases). The V and J ends lost 4 bases and 0 bases respectively, with 13 bases between them. Germline CDR1 is SGHTA and CDR2 is FQGNSA. The CDR3 extends over 16 amino acids. The CDR3 nucleotides are TGTGCCAGCAGCTGGGCGGGCCTGGACTCCTACAATGAGCAGTTCTTC. Its translation: CASSWAGLDSYNEQFF.

V gene TRBV4-1 combines with J gene TRBJ2-4, with TRBD2 identical over 9 bases. The germline V gene has CDR1 MGHRA and CDR2 YSYEKL. The V gene end was trimmed by 2 bases and the J gene end by 5 bases; junction bases not matched to a gene: 7. This CDR3 region has 16 residues. CDR3 region: CASSQLLAGGENIQYF. Written as DNA, the CDR3 is TGCGCCAGCAGCCAATTACTAGCGGGTGGCGAAAACATTCAGTACTTC.

This clone has only a few counts. The chain has TRBV28 and TRBJ2-5; 7 bases line up with TRBD1. The junction had 4 bases not matched to a gene; V was cut back by 3 bases and J by 3 bases. The CDR3 runs 14 residues. The germline CDR1 and CDR2 sequences are MDHEN and SYDVKM. The CDR3 DNA sequence: TGTGCCAGCAGTTTGCACGGGACAGAAGAGACCCAGTACTTC. Its protein is CASSLHGTEETQYF. The full variable domain, rest sourced from reference TRBV28 and TRBJ2-5, is DVKVTQSSRYLVKRTGEKVFLECVQDMDHENMFWYRQDPGLGLRLIYFSYDVKMKEKGDIPEGYSVSREKKERFSLILESASTNQTSMYLCASSLHGTEETQYFGPGTRLLVL.

The chain recombines TRBV19 with TRBJ2-7; 10 nucleotides match TRBD1. CDR3 length: 19 amino acids. Per germline, CDR1 LNHDA and CDR2 SQIVND (reference sequence). Unmatched junction bases numbered 19, after V lost 2 bases and J lost 6 bases. DNA of the CDR3: TGTGCCAGTAGTATACTTCAGACAGGGGGCCCTGCCCCCTCTGGCGAGCAGTACTTC. Translating gives CASSILQTGGPAPSGEQYF.

This chain connects TRBV9 to TRBJ1-6; D is perhaps TRBD1 (5 bases). Germline CDR1 and CDR2: SGDLS and YYNGEE. The CDR3 extends over 16 amino acids. Trimming removed 0 bases from V and 8 bases from J, with 15 bases in between. This chain's CDR3 is CASSVAGESSYSPLHF. CDR3 sequence (DNA): TGTGCCAGCAGCGTAGCGGGGGAGTCGTCTTATTCACCCCTCCACTTT. Based on the CDR3 plus reference TRBV9 and TRBJ1-6, the full variable domain is DSGVTQTPKHLITATGQRVTLRCSPRSGDLSVYWYQQSLDQGLQFLIQYYNGEERAKGNILERFSAQQFPDLHSELNLSSLELGDSALYFCASSVAGESSYSPLHFGNGTRLTVT.

A few counts support this clone. The genes are TRBV7-8 and TRBJ1-1; 8 bases fit TRBD1. The germline gives CDR1 SGHVS, CDR2 FQNEAQ. Trimming at V came to 6 bases and at J to 1 base, leaving 10 bases not matched to a gene. CDR3 size: 16 residues. CDR3 nucleotide sequence: TGTGCCAGCAGTTGGACAGGGAGGGGTTCGAACACTGAAGCTTTCTTT. Translation: CASSWTGRGSNTEAFF. The complete variable domain, with remaining parts taken from reference TRBV7-8 and TRBJ1-1, reads GAGVSQSPRYKVAKRGQDVALRCDPISGHVSLFWYQQALGQGPEFLTYFQNEAQLDKSGLPSDRFFAERPEGSVSTLKIQRTQQEDSAVYLCASSWTGRGSNTEAFFGQGTRLTVV.

The chain carries TRBV29-1 and TRBJ1-2; 11 bases align to TRBD1. CDR1 and CDR2 (germline): SQVTM, ANQGSEA. The CDR3 contains 11 residues. V lost 7 bases, J lost 7 bases, and 2 bases stayed unmatched. CDR3 region: CSGGQGGGYTF. The CDR3 DNA is TGCAGCGGGGGACAGGGGGGTGGCTACACCTTC.